The source of this TCR beta chain is a study of response to subunit inactivated influenza vaccine. TCRdb recomputed calls from the RT-PCR reads with MiXCR, one row per CDR3 protein. The sample shows about 580,000 distinct CDR3 sequences, around 13% of them seen only once. This CDR3 contains 15 residues. Trimming took off 6 bases at V and 6 bases at J, with 15 bases between the two ends. This clonotype was seen a handful of times. The input for sequencing was PBMCs from blood, taken 11 to 12 days after vaccination. This chain links TRBV12-3 or TRBV12-4 with TRBJ1-6; D possibly corresponds to TRBD1 (6 bases). The sequence was collected from a man over 45 who received an inactivated influenza vaccine. The CDR3 DNA follows: TGTGCCAGCAGCAAAAGCTCCAGGGGTAATTCACCCCTCCACTTT. Translation: CASSKSSRGNSPLHF.